The 32 T cell receptor beta chains below all came from one sample that was sequenced in a study of T cells in Graves' hyperthyroidism and ophthalmopathy. The source material, RNA transcripts, was used to amplify TCR beta CDR3 regions. TCR CDR3 regions were first amplified by RT-PCR with HTBI primers. Using its own MiXCR run on the multiplex PCR reads, TCRdb lists one record per CDR3 protein. The data show around 350,000 distinct CDR3 sequences, approximately 19% seen once. The source material was blood. All receptors derive from a woman younger than 35 with Graves' hyperthyroidism.

The table lists this clonotype with many counts. This chain uses TRBV4-1 with TRBJ2-2, with 9 bases fitting TRBD1. With 1 base clipped from V and 4 bases from J, the junction kept 7 bases outside the gene matches. This CDR3 has 17 residues. Germline CDR1 and CDR2: MGHRA and YSYEKL. The CDR3 nucleotides are TGCGCCAGCAGCCAAGTTCGAGACAGGGGGACCACCGGGGAGCTGTTTTTT. Translated: CASSQVRDRGTTGELFF.

This clonotype was counted many times. J is TRBJ1-1 and V is TRBV27, with D unresolved. Trimming cost V 3 bases and J 5 bases, with 13 bases left between them. The CDR3 consists of 14 residues. In germline, CDR1 is MNHEY, CDR2 SMNVEV (reference sequence). The CDR3 sequence is CASSFGGSYTEAFF. CDR3 DNA: TGTGCCAGCAGTTTTGGAGGGTCCTATACTGAAGCTTTCTTT.

This clonotype was recorded a few times. The chain employs TRBV12-3 or TRBV12-4 and TRBJ1-6; a possible D gene is TRBD1 (5 bases). V lost 3 bases and J 7 bases, leaving 10 bases between the germline ends. The CDR3 totals 14 residues. CDR3 nucleotide sequence: TGTGCCAGCAGTTTCGACAGTCGGAATTCACCCCTCCACTTT. It codes for CASSFDSRNSPLHF.

The rearrangement links TRBV12-3 or TRBV12-4 to TRBJ1-6; tentative D call: TRBD1 (6 bases). The CDR3 length is 14 residues. Deletions cut 6 bases from V and 6 bases from J, with 12 bases between. The CDR3 reads CASSPGHSNSPLHF. The DNA for the CDR3 is TGTGCCAGCAGCCCGGGACACTCTAATTCACCCCTCCACTTT.

This chain uses TRBV10-1 with TRBJ2-2, with D maybe TRBD2 (5 bases). The germline gives CDR1 WNHNN, CDR2 SYGVQD (reference sequence). The CDR3 is made up of 16 amino acids. The CDR3 sequence: CVYQSGGVANTGELFF. The CDR3 DNA sequence: TGCGTCTACCAAAGTGGAGGAGTCGCGAACACCGGGGAGCTGTTTTTT.

This clonotype was counted many times. J is TRBJ1-1 and V is TRBV20-1; D is possibly TRBD1 (5 bases). Germline V gene data show CDR1 as DFQATT and CDR2 as SNEGSKA (reference sequence). The CDR3 extends over 13 amino acids. V was clipped by 5 bases and J by 1 base, with 11 bases between them. CDR3 region: CSAEGLQNTEAFF. CDR3 nucleotides: TGCAGTGCTGAGGGACTCCAGAACACTGAAGCTTTCTTT.

This clonotype was counted many times. J is TRBJ2-7 and V is TRBV27; no clear D. This CDR3 comprises 15 residues. CDR1 is MNHEY and CDR2 is SMNVEV in the germline V gene (reference sequence). Trimming took 6 bases from V and 0 from J, leaving 15 bases between them. CDR3 nucleotide sequence: TGTGCCAGCAGGGGCCATTATGACTCCTCCTACGAGCAGTACTTC. This gives the protein CASRGHYDSSYEQYF.

This clonotype was detected many times. This sequence joins TRBV4-2 and TRBJ1-2; 8 bases align to TRBD1. Germline V lookup: CDR1 LGHNA, CDR2 YNFKEQ. The V gene end was trimmed by 3 bases and the J gene end by 7 bases; junction bases not matched to a gene: 4. CDR3 size: 13 residues. The DNA of the CDR3 is TGTGCCAGCAGCCAGCAGACAGGGGCTGGCTACACCTTC. Translated: CASSQQTGAGYTF.

This clonotype appeared many times. The chain links TRBV20-1 to TRBJ2-7, with D hard to call. Germline assignment: CDR1 DFQATT and CDR2 SNEGSKA (reference sequence). Trimming took 0 bases from V and 5 from J, leaving 8 bases between them. CDR3 length: 12 amino acids. DNA of the CDR3: TGCAGTGCTAGAGATCGTTGGAACGAGCAGTACTTC. The encoded protein is CSARDRWNEQYF.

This clonotype has ten or more counts. The V gene is TRBV12-5, the J gene TRBJ1-1, with unresolved D. Trimming took off 2 bases at V and 8 bases at J, with 12 bases between the two ends. Per germline, CDR1 LGHNT and CDR2 FRNRAP. The CDR3 has 13 residues. CDR3: CASGLSRGREAFF. DNA of the CDR3: TGTGCTAGTGGTTTGTCAAGAGGAAGGGAAGCTTTCTTT.

In its sample, this clonotype was seen many times. V usage is TRBV27 and J usage is TRBJ2-7; D is ambiguous. This CDR3 region has 13 residues. Per the germline V gene, CDR1 is MNHEY and CDR2 is SMNVEV (reference sequence). V lost 5 bases to trimming and J lost 2 bases, with 10 bases between them. The CDR3 bases are TGTGCCAGCAGTGCGACGCCGGCCTACGAGCAGTACTTC. This sequence encodes CASSATPAYEQYF.

This clonotype was seen ten or more times. The chain combines TRBV12-3 or TRBV12-4 with TRBJ1-2; the match to TRBD1 covers 7 bases. This CDR3 comprises 19 residues. V lost 6 bases, J lost 3 bases, and 22 bases stayed unmatched. The CDR3 DNA is TGTGCCAGCAGCTTCCTAGACAGGGTTTTTTCTTCGGAGTACTATGGCTACACCTTC. Protein: CASSFLDRVFSSEYYGYTF.

V usage is TRBV3-1 and J usage is TRBJ1-3, with D maybe TRBD1 (6 bases). Trimming stripped 5 bases from V and 8 bases from J, with 16 bases between. Germline CDR1 LGHDT, CDR2 YNNKEL (reference sequence). This CDR3 region has 14 residues. CDR3 loop: CASSDRDKGHTIYF. CDR3 nucleotide sequence: TGTGCCAGCAGCGACCGGGACAAAGGGCACACCATATATTTT.

Worth noting for this clonotype: It may be a read error: a sequence one base away is much more abundant. V usage is TRBV28 and J usage is TRBJ1-2; 9 bases are a match to TRBD1. Germline V gene sequence: CDR1 MDHEN, CDR2 SYDVKM. After removal of 9 bases from V and 4 bases from J, the junction contained 9 bases not matched to a gene. The CDR3 has 14 residues. The CDR3 loop is CARRTGTGTYGYTF. CDR3 nucleotides: TGTGCCAGAAGAACCGGGACAGGGACCTATGGCTACACCTTC.

This clonotype was found many times. This chain links TRBV20-1 with TRBJ2-5, with D perhaps being TRBD1 or TRBD2 (5 bases each). V lost 0 bases and J 5 bases, leaving 16 bases between the germline ends. The CDR3 spans 15 residues. CDR1 is DFQATT, CDR2 SNEGSKA, per germline (reference sequence). The CDR3 is CSARDQEGPGETQYF. The CDR3 nucleotides are TGCAGTGCTAGAGATCAAGAGGGGCCGGGGGAGACCCAGTACTTC.

This clonotype was counted ten times or more. The chain joins TRBV20-1 to TRBJ1-1; D unresolved. Per germline, CDR1 DFQATT and CDR2 SNEGSKA (reference sequence). V was clipped by 0 bases and J by 7 bases, with 12 bases between them. The CDR3 length is 13 residues. The CDR3 loop is CSARDFGELEAFF. The CDR3 region has the DNA TGCAGTGCTAGAGATTTCGGGGAGCTTGAAGCTTTCTTT.

This clonotype was recorded at least ten times. This rearrangement joins TRBV12-3 or TRBV12-4 to TRBJ1-5; a weak D match, TRBD1 (6 bases). The length of the CDR3 is 13 residues. Trimming took off 8 bases at V and 3 bases at J, with 11 bases between the two ends. In DNA form, the CDR3 reads TGTGCCAGCCAAAGGGGGATCAATCAGCCCCAGCATTTT. This codes for CASQRGINQPQHF.

This clonotype was seen repeatedly, ten times or more. V and J are TRBV11-1 and TRBJ1-1; D is possibly TRBD1 (6 bases). This CDR3 comprises 15 residues. CDR1 and CDR2 (germline): SGHAT, FQDESV (reference sequence). Trimming pared 0 bases from V and 8 bases from J, leaving 16 bases between. The CDR3 DNA follows: TGTGCCAGCAGCTTAGCCATGCCTGTGGACAGCGAAGCTTTCTTT. The encoded protein is CASSLAMPVDSEAFF.

This clonotype was counted many times. The chain recombines TRBV2 with TRBJ1-1, with D possibly being TRBD1 (5 bases). Looked up from germline, CDR1 is SNHLY and CDR2 is FYNNEI. Trimming cost V 8 bases and J 0 bases, with 19 bases left between them. The CDR3 is 16 residues long. DNA of the CDR3: TGTGCCAGCGTGTTGGACCAGGGCTACCTGAACACTGAAGCTTTCTTT. Its protein product is CASVLDQGYLNTEAFF.

This clonotype was detected ten times or more. The chain uses TRBV6-1 and TRBJ1-1; weak D call: TRBD1 (5 bases). Germline CDR1 reads MNHNS; CDR2 reads SASEGT. The CDR3 spans 13 residues. V was trimmed by 0 bases and J by 11 bases, leaving 13 bases between them. This CDR3 reads CASSEAFGGKAFF. The CDR3 DNA sequence: TGTGCCAGCAGTGAAGCTTTCGGGGGTAAGGCTTTCTTT.

This clonotype appeared many times. The chain joins TRBV30 to TRBJ1-2, with 9 nucleotides matching TRBD1. The CDR3 sequence is 14 residues long. V lost 0 bases to trimming and J lost 2 bases; unmatched junction nucleotides: 1. Germline V lookup: CDR1 GTSNPN, CDR2 SVGIG (reference sequence). The CDR3 reads CAWSVTGGNYGYTF. CDR3 sequence (DNA): TGTGCCTGGAGTGTAACAGGGGGCAACTATGGCTACACCTTC.

The CDR3 loop is CASSLRRTGERNTGELFF. The CDR3 nucleotides are TGTGCCAGCAGTCTGAGGCGGACGGGAGAAAGGAACACCGGGGAGCTGTTTTTT. The chain employs TRBV12-3 or TRBV12-4 and TRBJ2-2; weak D call: TRBD2 (6 bases). The CDR3 extends over 18 amino acids. V was shortened by 5 bases and J by 1 base, with 20 bases between the two germline ends.

This clonotype was observed a handful of times. The chain recombines TRBV6-2 or TRBV6-3 with TRBJ1-4; TRBD1 matches at 7 bases. This CDR3 is built from 16 residues. Germline assignment: CDR1 MNHEY and CDR2 SVGEGT. J gave up 8 bases and V 4 bases, and 13 bases lay outside the gene matches. The CDR3 DNA follows: TGTGCCAGCAGTTCAATCAGGGGGGCCGTCGAGGAAAAACTGTTTTTT. Its protein product is CASSSIRGAVEEKLFF.

This clonotype appeared many times. This chain connects TRBV11-1 to TRBJ1-2; 9 bases fit TRBD1. V was pared by 5 bases and J by 8 bases, with 9 bases of the junction left unmatched. Germline V gives CDR1 SGHAT, CDR2 FQDESV (reference sequence). The CDR3 runs 14 residues. CDR3 DNA sequence: TGTGCCAGCAGCCTAGACCTGGGACAGGGAGGCTACACCTTC. Its translation is CASSLDLGQGGYTF.

This clonotype was seen repeatedly, ten times or more. This chain joins TRBV30 and TRBJ1-2, with TRBD1 as a possible D gene (5 bases). Germline CDR1 is GTSNPN and CDR2 is SVGIG (reference sequence). V lost 5 bases and J lost 8, with 18 bases in between. The CDR3 contains 13 residues. CDR3 coding DNA: TGTGCCTGGTCACCTCAGGGAACGGAGGGCTACACCTTC. It is translated as CAWSPQGTEGYTF.

This clonotype was seen repeatedly, ten times or more. In DNA form, the CDR3 reads TGTGCTAGTGGTTTTGGGATCCAAGAGACCCAGTACTTC. It specifies CASGFGIQETQYF. The gene calls are TRBV12-5 and TRBJ2-5; D is undetermined. Germline-derived CDR1 and CDR2 are LGHNT and FRNRAP. This CDR3 region has 13 residues. The V end was cut by 3 bases, the J end by 1 base, with 6 bases between.

This clonotype was detected ten times or more. The chain uses TRBV6-4 and TRBJ1-6; tentatively, D is TRBD1 (6 bases). V lost 3 bases, J lost 9 bases, and 15 bases lay in between. CDR1 and CDR2 (germline): MRHNA, SNTAGT. This CDR3 contains 15 residues. CDR3 in amino acids: CASSEDQGNASPLHF. The CDR3 bases are TGTGCCAGCAGTGAAGACCAGGGGAATGCTTCACCCCTCCACTTT.

The table lists this clonotype with many counts. V is TRBV18 and J is TRBJ1-1; no clear D gene. The germline CDR1 and CDR2 sequences are KGHSH and LQKENI. The CDR3 has 14 residues. V was cut by 6 bases and J by 6 bases, with 17 bases left in between. CDR3 sequence: CASSVDIRGSEAFF. CDR3 sequence (DNA): TGTGCCAGCTCGGTTGACATTCGCGGTTCTGAAGCTTTCTTT.

This clonotype was observed many times. This chain links TRBV7-3 with TRBJ2-5; D could derive from TRBD1 or TRBD2 (6 bases each). The germline gives CDR1 SGHTA, CDR2 FQGTGA. V shed 0 bases and J shed 7 bases, with 15 bases lying between them. The CDR3 length is 15 residues. The CDR3 bases are TGTGCCAGCAGCTTAACAGGCCCGTGGGGGGCGACCCAGTACTTC. Protein: CASSLTGPWGATQYF. Combining the CDR3 with reference TRBV7-3 and TRBJ2-5 gives the whole variable domain GAGVSQTPSNKVTEKGKYVELRCDPISGHTALYWYRQSLGQGPEFLIYFQGTGAADDSGLPNDRFFAVRPEGSVSTLKIQRTERGDSAVYLCASSLTGPWGATQYFGPGTRLLVL.

This clonotype was observed many times. V usage is TRBV20-1 and J usage is TRBJ2-7, with 10 bases lining up with TRBD1. Germline assignment: CDR1 DFQATT and CDR2 SNEGSKA (reference sequence). Losses at the gene ends were 0 bases for V and 6 bases for J; bases not matched to a gene: 8. The length of the CDR3 is 15 residues. CDR3 in amino acids: CSARDFETGGGEQYF. The DNA for the CDR3 is TGCAGTGCTAGAGATTTCGAGACAGGGGGCGGCGAGCAGTACTTC.

This clonotype occurred many times. The rearrangement links TRBV4-1 to TRBJ1-2, with a weak D call TRBD1 (5 bases). Per the germline V gene, CDR1 is MGHRA and CDR2 is YSYEKL. The CDR3 has 17 residues. Trimming removed 0 bases from V and 5 bases from J, with 19 bases in between. CDR3: CASSQDLVGTSEYGYTF. The CDR3 DNA sequence: TGCGCCAGCAGCCAAGACTTGGTCGGGACTTCCGAATATGGCTACACCTTC.

This clonotype was seen a few times. The chain couples TRBV19 to TRBJ2-2; 7 bases line up with TRBD1. This CDR3 region has 16 residues. Trimming cost V 5 bases and J 3 bases; bases outside gene matches: 9. The V gene's germline CDR1 is LNHDA and CDR2 SQIVND (reference sequence). The CDR3 nucleotides read TGTGCCAGTAGTCCAGAAGAGGGACAGTACACCGGGGAGCTGTTTTTT. Translated, it gives CASSPEEGQYTGELFF. Together with reference TRBV19 and TRBJ2-2, the CDR3 gives the full variable domain: DGGITQSPKYLFRKEGQNVTLSCEQNLNHDAMYWYRQDPGQGLRLIYYSQIVNDFQKGDIAEGYSVSREKKESFPLTVTSAQKNPTAFYLCASSPEEGQYTGELFFGEGSRLTVL.